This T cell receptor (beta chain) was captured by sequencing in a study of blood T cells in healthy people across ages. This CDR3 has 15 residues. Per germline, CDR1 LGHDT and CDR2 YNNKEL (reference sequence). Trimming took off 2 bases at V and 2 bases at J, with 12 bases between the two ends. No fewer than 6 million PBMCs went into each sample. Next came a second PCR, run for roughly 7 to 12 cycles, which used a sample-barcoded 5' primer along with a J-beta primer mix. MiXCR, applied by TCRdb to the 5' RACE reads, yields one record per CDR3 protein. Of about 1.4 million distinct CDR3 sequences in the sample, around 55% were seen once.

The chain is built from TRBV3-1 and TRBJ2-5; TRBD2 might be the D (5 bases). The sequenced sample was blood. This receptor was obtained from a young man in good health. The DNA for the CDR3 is TGTGCCAGCAGCCAACCCCCGCGAGGGCAAGAGACCCAGTACTTC. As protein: CASSQPPRGQETQYF.